This T cell receptor beta chain originates from a study of CD8+ T cells in alopecia areata. As for the study in general: Treated patients were dosed with oral tofacitinib, taking 5 to 10 mg twice daily. Findings of the study overall: Possibly because of HLA-related factors, TCR sharing was less clear across patients than in mice. Across lesional scalp, and particularly alopecia totalis/universalis, clonality surpassed that of normal scalp. Throughout tofacitinib, many expanded lesional clones continued to persist in scalp and blood.

Treatment of the sample: oral pan-JAK inhibitor, 5-10 mg twice daily. Germline V gene data show CDR1 as MGHRA and CDR2 as YSYEKL. CDR3 size: 15 residues. The ends lost 0 bases at V and 9 bases at J; junction bases unmatched: 5. cDNA serving as the sequencing template came from extracted, reverse transcribed RNA. Sequencing used immunoSEQ multiplex PCR; TCRdb keeps in-frame clones, though not all of them. The table includes 110,000 or so clones, about 54% detected once. This clone appeared a few times. Its antigen is currently unknown. The sequences come from CD8+ T cells sorted from blood, collected at week 4, from a patient treated with tofacitinib. The receptor comes from a human donor with alopecia areata. The chain joins TRBV4-1 to TRBJ1-6; 7 nucleotides line up with TRBD1. Here the CDR3 reads CASSQDPGTASPLHF. For the CDR3, the DNA is TGCGCCAGCAGCCAAGATCCGGGGACAGCTTCACCCCTCCACTTT.